This TCR beta chain originates from a study of blood T cell repertoires in COVID-19. The overall study: The study drew acute and convalescent COVID-19 samples from the United States, Italy and Spain. PBMCs, B-cell-depleted T cells, or T cells provided the cDNA or gDNA that made up the material.

Assay: immunoSEQ multiplex PCR; the TCRdb copy retains only in-frame clones and omits some. Here the sample spans about 230,000 clones, over 70% being singletons. With 0 bases removed from V and 4 bases from J, the gap between germline ends came to 17 bases. Germline CDR1 is SGHRS and CDR2 is YFSETQ. The CDR3 contains 16 residues. The sequence came from a woman of 80 years or more with acute or convalescent COVID-19. The chain joins TRBV5-1 to TRBJ2-7; TRBD1 is a possible D gene (7 bases). The sequenced sample was peripheral blood. CDR3 protein: CASSLGGTARGYEQYF. In nucleotides, the CDR3 is TGCGCCAGCAGCTTGGGAGGGACAGCGCGGGGTTACGAGCAGTACTTC.